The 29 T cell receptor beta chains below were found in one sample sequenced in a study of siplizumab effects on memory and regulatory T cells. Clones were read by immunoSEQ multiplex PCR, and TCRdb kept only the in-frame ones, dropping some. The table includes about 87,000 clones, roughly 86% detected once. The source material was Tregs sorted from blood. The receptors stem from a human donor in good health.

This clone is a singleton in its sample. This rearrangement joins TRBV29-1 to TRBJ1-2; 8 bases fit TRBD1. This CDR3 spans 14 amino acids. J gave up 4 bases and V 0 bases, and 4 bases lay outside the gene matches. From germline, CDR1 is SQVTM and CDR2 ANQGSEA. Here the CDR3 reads CSVEDQDRVYGYTF. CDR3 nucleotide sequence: TGCAGCGTTGAAGATCAGGACAGGGTCTATGGCTACACCTTC.

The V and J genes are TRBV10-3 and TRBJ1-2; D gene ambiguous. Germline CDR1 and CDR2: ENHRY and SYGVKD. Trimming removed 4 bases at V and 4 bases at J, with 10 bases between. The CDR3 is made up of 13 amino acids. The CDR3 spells CAISGDPVYGYTF. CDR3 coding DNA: TGTGCCATCAGTGGGGATCCGGTCTATGGCTACACCTTC.

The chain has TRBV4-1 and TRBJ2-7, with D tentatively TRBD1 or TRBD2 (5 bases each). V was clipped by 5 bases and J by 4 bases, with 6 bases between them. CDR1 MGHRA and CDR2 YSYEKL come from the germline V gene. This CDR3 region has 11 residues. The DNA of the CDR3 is TGCGCCAGCAGCGGGGGATACGAGCAGTACTTC. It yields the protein CASSGGYEQYF.

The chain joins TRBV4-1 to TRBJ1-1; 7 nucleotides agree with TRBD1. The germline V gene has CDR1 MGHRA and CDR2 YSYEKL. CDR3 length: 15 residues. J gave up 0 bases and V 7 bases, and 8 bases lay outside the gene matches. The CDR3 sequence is CASTPGQLMNTEAFF. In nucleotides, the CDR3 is TGCGCCAGCACCCCGGGACAGCTCATGAACACTGAAGCTTTCTTT.

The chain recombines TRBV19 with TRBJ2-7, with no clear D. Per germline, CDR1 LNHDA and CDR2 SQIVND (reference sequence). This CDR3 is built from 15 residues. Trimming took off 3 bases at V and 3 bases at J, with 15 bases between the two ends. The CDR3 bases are TGTGCCAGTAGTATGTTCTTGGGGTCCGGCTACGAGCAGTACTTC. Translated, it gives CASSMFLGSGYEQYF.

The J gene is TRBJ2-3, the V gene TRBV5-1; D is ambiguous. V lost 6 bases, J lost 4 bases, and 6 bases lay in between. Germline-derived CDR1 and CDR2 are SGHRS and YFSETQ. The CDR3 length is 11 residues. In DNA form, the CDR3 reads TGCGCCAGCATGGGCGCAGATACGCAGTATTTT. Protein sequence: CASMGADTQYF.

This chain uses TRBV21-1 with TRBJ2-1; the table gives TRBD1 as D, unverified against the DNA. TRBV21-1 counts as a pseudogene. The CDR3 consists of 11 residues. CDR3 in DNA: TGTGCCAGCAGCACAAACAATGAGCAGTTCTTC. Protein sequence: CASSTNNEQFF.

The CDR3 is CASSIQNPLAGGPYEQYF. DNA for the CDR3: TGTGCCAGCAGCATACAAAATCCCCTAGCGGGGGGGCCCTACGAGCAGTACTTC. The chain uses TRBV21-1 and TRBJ2-7; the table assigns TRBD2, which was not confirmed against the DNA. TRBV21-1 is a known pseudogene. CDR3 length equals 18 residues.

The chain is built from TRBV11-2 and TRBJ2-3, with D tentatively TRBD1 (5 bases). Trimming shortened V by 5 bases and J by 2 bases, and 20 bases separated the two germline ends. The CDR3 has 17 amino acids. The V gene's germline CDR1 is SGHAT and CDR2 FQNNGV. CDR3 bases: TGTGCCAGCAGCCATCTCGCGTGGGGCAGTAACACAGATACGCAGTATTTT. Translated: CASSHLAWGSNTDTQYF.

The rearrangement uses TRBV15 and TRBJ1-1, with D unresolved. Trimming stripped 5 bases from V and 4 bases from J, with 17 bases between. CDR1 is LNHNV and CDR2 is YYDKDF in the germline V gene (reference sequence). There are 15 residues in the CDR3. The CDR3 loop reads CATSLGKWLGTEAFF. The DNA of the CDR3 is TGTGCCACCAGCCTCGGGAAATGGTTGGGCACTGAAGCTTTCTTT. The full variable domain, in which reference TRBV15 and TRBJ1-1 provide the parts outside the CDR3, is DAMVIQNPRYQVTQFGKPVTLSCSQTLNHNVMYWYQQKSSQAPKLLFHYYDKDFNNEADTPDNFQSRRPNTSFCFLDIRSPGLGDTAMYLCATSLGKWLGTEAFFGQGTRLTVV.

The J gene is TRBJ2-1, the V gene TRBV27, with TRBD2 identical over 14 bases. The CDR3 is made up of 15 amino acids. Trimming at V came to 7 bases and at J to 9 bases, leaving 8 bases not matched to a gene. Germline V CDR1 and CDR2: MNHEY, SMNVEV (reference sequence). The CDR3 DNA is TGTGCCAGCACCCTCCGACTAGCGGGGGGGGGTGAGCAGTTCTTC. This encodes CASTLRLAGGGEQFF.

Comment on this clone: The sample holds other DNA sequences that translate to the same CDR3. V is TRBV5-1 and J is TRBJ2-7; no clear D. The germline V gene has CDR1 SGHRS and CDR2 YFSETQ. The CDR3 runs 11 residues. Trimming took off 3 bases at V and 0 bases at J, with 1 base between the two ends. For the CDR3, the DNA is TGCGCCAGCAGCTCCTCCTACGAGCAGTACTTC. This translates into CASSSSYEQYF.

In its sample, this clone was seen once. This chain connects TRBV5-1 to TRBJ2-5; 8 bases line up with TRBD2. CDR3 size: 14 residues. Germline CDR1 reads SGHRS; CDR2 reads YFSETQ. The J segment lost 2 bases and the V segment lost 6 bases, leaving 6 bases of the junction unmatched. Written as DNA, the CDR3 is TGCGCCAGCACCTTTACTAGCGGTCAAGAGACCCAGTACTTC. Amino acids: CASTFTSGQETQYF.

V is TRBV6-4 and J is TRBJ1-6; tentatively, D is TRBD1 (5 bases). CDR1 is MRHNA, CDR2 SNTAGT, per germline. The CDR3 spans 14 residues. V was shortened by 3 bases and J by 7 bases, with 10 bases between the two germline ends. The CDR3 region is CASSEQGRNSPLHF. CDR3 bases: TGTGCCAGCAGTGAGCAGGGTAGAAATTCACCCCTCCACTTT.

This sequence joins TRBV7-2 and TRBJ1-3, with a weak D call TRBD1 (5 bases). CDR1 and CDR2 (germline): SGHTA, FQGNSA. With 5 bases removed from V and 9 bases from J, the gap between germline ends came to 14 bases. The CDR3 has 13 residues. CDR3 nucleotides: TGTGCCAGCAGCCCCGGGACCGCGTCCACCATATATTTT. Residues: CASSPGTASTIYF.

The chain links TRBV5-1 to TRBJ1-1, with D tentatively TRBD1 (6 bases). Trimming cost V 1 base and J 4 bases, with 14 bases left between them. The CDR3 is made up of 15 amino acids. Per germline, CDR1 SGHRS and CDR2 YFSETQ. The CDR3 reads CASSLLRGQGTEAFF. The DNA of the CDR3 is TGCGCCAGCAGCTTGCTGCGGGGGCAAGGCACTGAAGCTTTCTTT.

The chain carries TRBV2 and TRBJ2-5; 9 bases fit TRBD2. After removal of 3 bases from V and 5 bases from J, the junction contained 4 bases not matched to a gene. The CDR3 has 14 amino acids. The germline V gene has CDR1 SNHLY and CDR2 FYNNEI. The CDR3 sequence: CASSERLAGETQYF. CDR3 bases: TGTGCCAGCAGTGAGAGGCTAGCGGGGGAGACCCAGTACTTC.

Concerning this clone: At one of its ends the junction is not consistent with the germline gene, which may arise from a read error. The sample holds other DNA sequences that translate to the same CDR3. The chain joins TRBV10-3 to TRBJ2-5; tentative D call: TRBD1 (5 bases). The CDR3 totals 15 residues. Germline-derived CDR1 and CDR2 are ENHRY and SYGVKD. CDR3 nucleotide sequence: TGCGCCATCAGTGAGTCTAGGGGTTCCCAAGAGACCCAGTACTTC. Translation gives CAISESRGSQETQYF.

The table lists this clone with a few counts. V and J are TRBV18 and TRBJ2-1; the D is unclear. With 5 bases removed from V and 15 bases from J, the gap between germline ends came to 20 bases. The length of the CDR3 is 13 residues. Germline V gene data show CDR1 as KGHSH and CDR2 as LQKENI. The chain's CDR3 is CASSSERTVGWFF. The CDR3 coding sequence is TGTGCCAGCTCATCAGAGAGGACGGTTGGCTGGTTCTTC.

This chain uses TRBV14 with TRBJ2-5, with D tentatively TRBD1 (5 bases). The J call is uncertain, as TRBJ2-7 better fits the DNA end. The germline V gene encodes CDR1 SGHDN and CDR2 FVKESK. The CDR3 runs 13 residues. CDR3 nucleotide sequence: TGTGCCAGCAGCCGACAGCTGTCCTACGAGCAGTACTTC. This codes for CASSRQLSYEQYF.

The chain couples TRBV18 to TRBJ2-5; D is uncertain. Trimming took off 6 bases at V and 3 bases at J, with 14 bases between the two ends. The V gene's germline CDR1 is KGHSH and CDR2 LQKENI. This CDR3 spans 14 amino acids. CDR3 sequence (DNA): TGTGCCAGCTCCCACTTGTGGGCGGAAGAGACCCAGTACTTC. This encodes CASSHLWAEETQYF.

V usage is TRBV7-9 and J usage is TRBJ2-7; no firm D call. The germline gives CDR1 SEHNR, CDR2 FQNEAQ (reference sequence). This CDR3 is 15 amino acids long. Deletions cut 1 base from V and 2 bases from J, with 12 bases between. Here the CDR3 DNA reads TGTGCCAGCAGCTTAGTGGGCGGAATAACCTACGAGCAGTACTTC. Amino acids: CASSLVGGITYEQYF. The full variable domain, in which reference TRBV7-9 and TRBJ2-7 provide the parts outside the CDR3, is DTGVSQNPRHKITKRGQNVTFRCDPISEHNRLYWYRQTLGQGPEFLTYFQNEAQLEKSRLLSDRFSAERPKGSFSTLEIQRTEQGDSAMYLCASSLVGGITYEQYFGPGTRLTVT.

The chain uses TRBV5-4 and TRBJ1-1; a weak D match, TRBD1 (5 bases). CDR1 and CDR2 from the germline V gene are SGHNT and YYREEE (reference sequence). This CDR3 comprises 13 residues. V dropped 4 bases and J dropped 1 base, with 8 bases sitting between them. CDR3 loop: CASSRTGNTEAFF. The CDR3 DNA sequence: TGTGCCAGCAGCAGAACAGGGAACACTGAAGCTTTCTTT.

The CDR3 region is CASRLAGGEQQYF. CDR3 in DNA: TGTGCCAGCAGACTAGCGGGGGGGGAACAGCAGTACTTC. V usage is TRBV6-1 and J usage is TRBJ2-7; 13 bases are shared with TRBD2. The CDR3 length is 13 residues. CDR1 and CDR2 from the germline V gene are MNHNS and SASEGT. J gave up 8 bases and V 6 bases, and 4 bases lay outside the gene matches.

The CDR3 region is CASSVSGTGQETQYF. As DNA, the CDR3 is TGTGCCAGCAGTGTTTCCGGGACAGGGCAAGAGACCCAGTACTTC. The J gene is TRBJ2-5, the V gene TRBV25-1, with 9 nucleotides matching TRBD1. Germline V gene lookup returns CDR1 MGHDK and CDR2 SYGVNS. This CDR3 spans 15 amino acids. The trim removed 4 bases at V and 2 bases at J, leaving 5 bases unmatched.

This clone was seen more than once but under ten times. The CDR3 loop reads CASSSTLVAALRTTDTQYF. The CDR3 DNA reads as TGTGCCAGCAGCTCCACACTAGTGGCGGCCCTAAGGACCACAGATACGCAGTATTTT. The V gene is TRBV7-2, the J gene TRBJ2-3, with D tentatively TRBD2 (5 bases). The CDR3 contains 19 residues. CDR1 SGHTA and CDR2 FQGNSA come from the germline V gene. Trimming removed 4 bases from V and 2 bases from J, with 25 bases in between.

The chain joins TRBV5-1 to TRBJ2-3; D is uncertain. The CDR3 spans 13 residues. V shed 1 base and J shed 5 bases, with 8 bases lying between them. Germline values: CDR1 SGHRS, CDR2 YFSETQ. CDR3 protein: CASSLFKGDTQYF. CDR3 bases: TGCGCCAGCAGCTTGTTTAAGGGAGATACGCAGTATTTT.

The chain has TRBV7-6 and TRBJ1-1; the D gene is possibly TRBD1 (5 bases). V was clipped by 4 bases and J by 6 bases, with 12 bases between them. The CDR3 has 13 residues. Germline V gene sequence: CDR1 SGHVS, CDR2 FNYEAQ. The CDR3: CASSSPTASEAFF. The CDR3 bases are TGTGCCAGCAGCTCCCCGACAGCCTCTGAAGCTTTCTTT. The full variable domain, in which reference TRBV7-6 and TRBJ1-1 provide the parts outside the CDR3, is GAGVSQSPRYKVTKRGQDVALRCDPISGHVSLYWYRQALGQGPEFLTYFNYEAQQDKSGLPNDRFSAERPEGSISTLTIQRTEQRDSAMYRCASSSPTASEAFFGQGTRLTVV.

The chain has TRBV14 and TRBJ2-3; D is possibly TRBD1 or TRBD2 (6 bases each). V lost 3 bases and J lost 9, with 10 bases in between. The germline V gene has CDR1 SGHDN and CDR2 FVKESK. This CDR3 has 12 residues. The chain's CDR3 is CASSQGGLTQYF. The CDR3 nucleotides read TGTGCCAGCAGCCAGGGGGGCCTGACGCAGTATTTT.